The 10 T cell receptor beta chains below come from one sample, sequenced in a study of blood T cell repertoires in COVID-19. Assay: immunoSEQ multiplex PCR; the TCRdb copy retains only in-frame clones and omits some. The sample carries 310,000 or so clones, about nine tenths recorded once. Sequencing was done on a sample of peripheral blood. The receptors shown here come from a woman in her 30s with COVID-19, enrolled during active disease.

This clone appeared a single time. The chain uses TRBV28 and TRBJ2-7, with 8 bases that match TRBD2. The CDR3 has 17 amino acids. V was clipped by 10 bases and J by 4 bases; unmatched bases: 21. CDR1 MDHEN and CDR2 SYDVKM come from the germline V gene. DNA for the CDR3: TGTGCCACCGCCGACCGAGACGGGTCCGGGGGGGCATACGAGCAGTACTTC. It specifies CATADRDGSGGAYEQYF. Based on the CDR3 plus reference TRBV28 and TRBJ2-7, the full variable domain is DVKVTQSSRYLVKRTGEKVFLECVQDMDHENMFWYRQDPGLGLRLIYFSYDVKMKEKGDIPEGYSVSREKKERFSLILESASTNQTSMYLCATADRDGSGGAYEQYFGPGTRLTVT.

This rearrangement joins TRBV11-2 to TRBJ2-3, with TRBD1 identical over 9 bases. This CDR3 comprises 14 residues. CDR1 SGHAT and CDR2 FQNNGV come from the germline V gene. V was clipped by 5 bases and J by 6 bases; unmatched bases: 6. CDR3 coding DNA: TGTGCCAGCAGCGACGACAGGGGGTACGATACGCAGTATTTT. Protein sequence: CASSDDRGYDTQYF.

The rearrangement uses TRBV6-5 and TRBJ2-7; 12 bases map to TRBD2. The CDR3 runs to 15 residues. Per germline, CDR1 MNHEY and CDR2 SVGAGI. Trimming took 7 bases from V and 7 from J; bases not matched to a gene: 11. The CDR3 DNA is TGTGCCAGCACCAAAGGGGCTAGCGGGAGGGTAGAGCAGTACTTC. As protein: CASTKGASGRVEQYF.

The chain recombines TRBV5-1 with TRBJ2-3; D not certain. Trimming left V 4 bases short and J 3 bases short, with 18 bases between. There are 16 residues in the CDR3. The germline V gene encodes CDR1 SGHRS and CDR2 YFSETQ. CDR3 sequence reads: CASSVAESLGTDTQYF. The CDR3 DNA reads TGCGCCAGCAGCGTGGCAGAGAGCCTCGGGACAGATACGCAGTATTTT.

V is TRBV9 and J is TRBJ2-3; D gene unclear. Germline assignment: CDR1 SGDLS and CDR2 YYNGEE. The CDR3 is 16 amino acids. The ends were cut back, 3 bases at V and 1 base at J, with 15 bases in the middle. The CDR3 reads CASSASPIYRTDTQYF. The CDR3 coding sequence is TGTGCCAGCAGCGCGAGTCCAATCTACCGCACAGATACGCAGTATTTT.

Turning to this clone: Other DNA sequences in the same sample also yield this CDR3. J is TRBJ2-7 and V is TRBV5-1, with 7 bases lining up with TRBD2. The CDR3 loop spans 14 amino acids. Germline CDR1 and CDR2: SGHRS and YFSETQ. With 1 base clipped from V and 2 bases from J, the junction kept 3 bases outside the gene matches. The CDR3 coding sequence is TGCGCCAGCAGCTTGTCCGCGGGGGCCTACGAGCAGTACTTC. It codes for CASSLSAGAYEQYF.

The chain has TRBV10-2 and TRBJ1-6; 7 bases are shared with TRBD1. The CDR3 is made up of 15 amino acids. The germline CDR1 and CDR2 sequences are WSHSY and SAAADI. V was clipped by 8 bases and J by 6 bases; unmatched bases: 10. CDR3 residues: CASRQGESVNSPLHF. The DNA for the CDR3 is TGCGCCAGCCGACAGGGCGAAAGCGTTAATTCACCCCTCCACTTT.

V gene TRBV11-3 combines with J gene TRBJ2-1; 8 bases are shared with TRBD2. Trimming removed 5 bases from V and 5 bases from J; junction bases left unmatched: 11. The CDR3 totals 16 residues. The germline V gene has CDR1 SGHNT and CDR2 YENEEA. The DNA of the CDR3 is TGTGCCAGCAGCCGGAGAGCGGGAGCACCGAACAATGAGCAGTTCTTC. Protein product: CASSRRAGAPNNEQFF.

The chain joins TRBV18 to TRBJ2-7, with D possibly being TRBD1 (6 bases). V was shortened by 2 bases and J by 2 bases, with 7 bases between the two germline ends. This CDR3 spans 13 amino acids. Germline loops: CDR1 KGHSH, CDR2 LQKENI. The chain's CDR3 is CASSPGGPYEQYF. The CDR3 nucleotides read TGTGCCAGCTCACCAGGGGGCCCCTACGAGCAGTACTTC.

The chain carries TRBV30 and TRBJ1-1, with 8 bases lining up with TRBD1. The CDR3 extends over 14 amino acids. Trimming cost V 2 bases and J 3 bases; bases outside gene matches: 5. The germline CDR1 and CDR2 sequences are GTSNPN and SVGIG (reference sequence). CDR3 coding DNA: TGTGCCTGGAGTAAAATACAGGGGGACACTGAAGCTTTCTTT. Amino acids: CAWSKIQGDTEAFF.